This T cell receptor (beta chain) was recorded in a study of blood T cell repertoires in COVID-19. Study overall: Sources were T cells, B-cell-depleted T cells, or PBMCs; the material itself was cDNA or gDNA.

CDR3 length: 14 amino acids. V dropped 0 bases and J dropped 14 bases, with 15 bases sitting between them. The germline V gene has CDR1 SGDLS and CDR2 YYNGEE. Original methodology: Nucleated cell number was recorded as an estimate derived from reference gene primer amplification. The protocol was immunoSEQ multiplex PCR, while the TCRdb copy is restricted to in-frame clones and leaves out a portion. That table gives V, J and clone size, and the DNA gave D and trimming. This table has over 120,000 clones, more than 75% appearing once. Assignment of participants to cohorts was predicated upon participant-reported clinical history.

This chain links TRBV9 with TRBJ1-6; a weak D match, TRBD1 (6 bases). This clonotype was obtained from a woman aged 45 to 65 who had recovered from COVID-19. Sequencing was carried out using PBMCs or T cells enriched from blood (not recorded which). The CDR3 here is CASSVGTALVALHF. The CDR3 DNA follows: TGTGCCAGCAGCGTAGGGACAGCCCTGGTAGCCCTCCACTTT.